The clone carrying this T cell receptor (beta chain) was counted once. The germline CDR1 and CDR2 sequences are MNHEY and SVGAGI. Trimming pared 7 bases from V and 8 bases from J, leaving 14 bases between. This CDR3 contains 12 residues. Libraries were prepared by immunoSEQ multiplex PCR; TCRdb keeps only in-frame clonotypes and omits some of them. Seen here are around 210,000 clones, roughly 85% observed once, and the top ten hold approximately 5.1%. The record originates from a study of blood T cell repertoires in COVID-19. The sequenced sample consisted of peripheral blood. The receptor's source is a man in his forties or fifties with COVID-19, enrolled during active disease. The chain uses TRBV6-5 and TRBJ1-2; D not certain. Written as DNA, the CDR3 is TGTGCCAGCATGGGTCTTTTGGAGGGCTACACCTTC. It encodes CASMGLLEGYTF.